A single sample is the source of the 23 T cell receptor beta chains below, sequenced in a study of T-cell reconstitution after alpha-beta-depleted transplantation in children (dated by TCRdb to 2016 to 2017). The method was PCR. Sequenced using an Illumina HiSeq 2500. Molecular barcoding was employed in the preparation of TCR libraries, with unique molecular identifiers being used to normalize TCRbeta repertoire quantification. TCRdb reran the public reads through fastp at Q25 and MiXCR, keeping productive beta chains. Merged by CDR3 protein, the rows form single entries marked with the most common genes and DNA. Recorded for this sample are 700,000 to 850,000 distinct CDR3 sequences; around 17% of them occurred a single time. The ten largest account for around 5% of the sample. The treatment or condition label, as the study defines it: allogeneic hematopoietic cell transplantation with graft depleted of TCRalphabeta T cells and CD19 B cells.

Here the sequenced sample was PBMCs, mostly from graft donor cells, taken 360 days after TCRalphabeta/CD19-depleted stem cell transplant. These receptors all stem from a male patient between 5 and 17 years old who had a stem cell transplant for acute lymphoblastic leukemia, so the T cells may come from the graft donor.

In its sample, this clonotype was seen a few times. V and J are TRBV29-1 and TRBJ2-2; 9 nucleotides match TRBD1. Trimming cost V 5 bases and J 4 bases; bases outside gene matches: 8. Germline values: CDR1 SQVTM, CDR2 ANQGSEA. The CDR3 is made up of 15 amino acids. CDR3 residues: CSVTGDRAVTGELFF. Here the CDR3 DNA reads TGCAGCGTTACTGGGGACAGGGCGGTCACCGGGGAGCTGTTTTTT.

This clonotype was counted ten times or more. The gene calls are TRBV15 and TRBJ2-1; tentative D call: TRBD2 (5 bases). Germline V gene data show CDR1 as LNHNV and CDR2 as YYDKDF (reference sequence). V shed 0 bases and J shed 3 bases, with 9 bases lying between them. The CDR3 spans 15 residues. The DNA for the CDR3 is TGTGCCACCAGCAGAGATCGACTAATCTACAATGAGCAGTTCTTC. The encoded protein is CATSRDRLIYNEQFF.

CDR3 DNA sequence: TGTGCCAGCAGCTTAGAGGCGGGAGGGCTTACGAACGAGCAGTACTTC. Protein: CASSLEAGGLTNEQYF. The chain couples TRBV7-9 to TRBJ2-7, with TRBD2 matching over 9 bases. The V gene end was trimmed by 1 base and the J gene end by 5 bases; junction bases not matched to a gene: 9. The germline CDR1 and CDR2 sequences are SEHNR and FQNEAQ (reference sequence). The CDR3 has 16 amino acids.

The CDR3 region is CASGLVRGDFYTGELFF. CDR3 DNA sequence: TGTGCTAGTGGTTTGGTACGGGGGGACTTCTACACCGGGGAGCTGTTTTTT. J is TRBJ2-2 and V is TRBV12-5; 7 bases line up with TRBD2. CDR3 length equals 17 residues. V lost 0 bases and J lost 3; bases outside the gene matches: 7. Germline V lookup: CDR1 LGHNT, CDR2 FRNRAP.

CDR3 in DNA: TGTGCCAGCAGCTTAACGAAGGGTCAGCCCCAGCATTTT. Protein product: CASSLTKGQPQHF. The chain has TRBV7-3 and TRBJ1-5; D call uncertain. Germline V CDR1 and CDR2: SGHTA, FQGTGA. V dropped 0 bases and J dropped 6 bases, with 6 bases sitting between them. The CDR3 is made up of 13 amino acids.

In nucleotides, the CDR3 is TGTGCCAGCAGCGACATCCTGGGCACAGATACGCAGTATTTT. Protein product: CASSDILGTDTQYF. The J gene is TRBJ2-3, the V gene TRBV3-1, with D hard to call. Germline lookup yields CDR1 LGHDT and CDR2 YNNKEL (reference sequence). The CDR3 consists of 14 residues. The V end was cut by 5 bases, the J end by 1 base, with 10 bases between.

The V gene is TRBV20-1, the J gene TRBJ2-1; D uncertain. CDR1 DFQATT and CDR2 SNEGSKA come from the germline V gene (reference sequence). Trimming left V 2 bases short and J 0 bases short, with 11 bases between. The CDR3 runs 15 residues. DNA of the CDR3: TGCAGTGCTAGAAGAGCCGCTAGCTCCTACAATGAGCAGTTCTTC. Translated: CSARRAASSYNEQFF.

The sample holds a few counts of this clonotype. The rearrangement uses TRBV20-1 and TRBJ2-5; the D gene is possibly TRBD2 (5 bases). Trimming stripped 6 bases from V and 5 bases from J, with 19 bases between. Germline V lookup: CDR1 DFQATT, CDR2 SNEGSKA (reference sequence). The CDR3 spans 14 residues. CDR3 coding DNA: TGCAGTGCCGGCTCGCGGGTGCCCGGGGAGACCCAGTACTTC. As protein: CSAGSRVPGETQYF.

The V and J genes are TRBV24-1 and TRBJ2-3; 8 nucleotides match TRBD1. V shed 2 bases and J 2 bases; nucleotides not matched to a gene: 8. Germline V CDR1 and CDR2: KGHDR, SFDVKD. This CDR3 is built from 17 residues. This chain's CDR3 is CATSDSSRGLLTDTQYF. The CDR3, as DNA: TGTGCCACCAGTGATTCCAGCAGGGGGCTCCTCACAGATACGCAGTATTTT.

This clonotype was seen more than once but under ten times. V usage is TRBV10-3 and J usage is TRBJ2-7; TRBD2 aligns across 8 bases. V lost 4 bases to trimming and J lost 6 bases; unmatched junction nucleotides: 11. Germline CDR1 ENHRY, CDR2 SYGVKD. This CDR3 is built from 15 residues. The CDR3 loop is CAISASGLGGSEQYF. The CDR3, as DNA: TGTGCCATCAGTGCCTCGGGACTAGGGGGATCCGAGCAGTACTTC.

This clonotype has ten or more counts. The V and J genes are TRBV5-1 and TRBJ2-3; a weak D match, TRBD1 (5 bases). The CDR3 has 17 amino acids. Germline V CDR1 and CDR2: SGHRS, YFSETQ. The V and J ends lost 4 bases and 0 bases respectively, with 18 bases between them. DNA for the CDR3: TGCGCCAGCAGCCTGGATGGGGCGGTCCCAAGCACAGATACGCAGTATTTT. Translating gives CASSLDGAVPSTDTQYF.

This clonotype was detected only a few times. The genes are TRBV5-5 and TRBJ2-1; D call uncertain. Germline CDR1 is SGHKS and CDR2 is YYEKEE (reference sequence). The CDR3 is made up of 14 amino acids. The V gene lost 4 bases and the J gene lost 6 bases, with 14 bases spanning the gap. The CDR3 DNA is TGTGCCAGCAGCCGGACCGAAAGGTTCAATGAGCAGTTCTTC. It codes for CASSRTERFNEQFF.

This clonotype was counted a few times. This sequence joins TRBV7-8 and TRBJ2-1, with 10 positions matching TRBD1. With 6 bases clipped from V and 3 bases from J, the junction kept 5 bases outside the gene matches. CDR1 SGHVS and CDR2 FQNEAQ come from the germline V gene. This CDR3 comprises 15 residues. DNA of the CDR3: TGTGCCAGCAGTTCCGGGACAGGGGTCTACAATGAGCAGTTCTTC. Protein sequence: CASSSGTGVYNEQFF. Filled out from reference TRBV7-8 and TRBJ2-1, the complete variable domain reads GAGVSQSPRYKVAKRGQDVALRCDPISGHVSLFWYQQALGQGPEFLTYFQNEAQLDKSGLPSDRFFAERPEGSVSTLKIQRTQQEDSAVYLCASSSGTGVYNEQFFGPGTRLTVL.

This chain joins TRBV4-1 and TRBJ1-1; TRBD1 agrees at 8 bases. This CDR3 spans 16 amino acids. The V segment lost 5 bases and the J segment 2 bases; nucleotides outside the gene matches: 10. The germline gives CDR1 MGHRA, CDR2 YSYEKL. CDR3 loop: CASSFLPGQGNTEAFF. The CDR3 DNA reads TGCGCCAGCAGCTTCCTTCCAGGACAGGGAAACACTGAAGCTTTCTTT.

The CDR3 sequence is CSVIPSDSSYEQYF. CDR3 DNA sequence: TGCAGCGTCATTCCCTCGGACTCTTCCTACGAGCAGTACTTC. The chain uses TRBV29-1 and TRBJ2-7; a weak D match, TRBD2 (5 bases). CDR1 is SQVTM, CDR2 ANQGSEA, per germline. CDR3 length: 14 amino acids. The V and J ends lost 6 bases and 1 base respectively, with 16 bases between them.

This clonotype occurred many times. The chain uses TRBV5-1 and TRBJ1-1; D perhaps matches TRBD1 (6 bases). With 6 bases removed from V and 1 base from J, the gap between germline ends came to 10 bases. Per the germline V gene, CDR1 is SGHRS and CDR2 is YFSETQ. The CDR3 is made up of 13 amino acids. CDR3 nucleotides: TGCGCCAGCAAGTCACAGGGGAACACTGAAGCTTTCTTT. This sequence encodes CASKSQGNTEAFF. The full variable domain, in which reference TRBV5-1 and TRBJ1-1 provide the parts outside the CDR3, is KAGVTQTPRYLIKTRGQQVTLSCSPISGHRSVSWYQQTPGQGLQFLFEYFSETQRNKGNFPGRFSGRQFSNSRSEMNVSTLELGDSALYLCASKSQGNTEAFFGQGTRLTVV.

V is TRBV11-2 and J is TRBJ2-5; D gene uncertain. Trimming shortened V by 1 base and J by 2 bases, and 8 bases separated the two germline ends. The CDR3 contains 14 residues. From germline, CDR1 is SGHAT and CDR2 FQNNGV. CDR3 DNA: TGTGCCAGCAGCTTAGGAAGTCGGCAAGAGACCCAGTACTTC. It translates to CASSLGSRQETQYF. Variable domain in full (rest from reference TRBV11-2 and TRBJ2-5): EAGVAQSPRYKIIEKRQSVAFWCNPISGHATLYWYQQILGQGPKLLIQFQNNGVVDDSQLPKDRFSAERLKGVDSTLKIQPAKLEDSAVYLCASSLGSRQETQYFGPGTRLLVL.

V is TRBV9 and J is TRBJ2-1, with no clear D. V was clipped by 0 bases and J by 7 bases, with 8 bases between them. Germline V gene sequence: CDR1 SGDLS, CDR2 YYNGEE. This CDR3 has 13 amino acids. The CDR3 DNA reads TGTGCCAGCAGCGTAGGTCCTGTAAATGAGCAGTTCTTC. It is translated as CASSVGPVNEQFF.

The CDR3 coding sequence is TGTGCCAGCAGCTTAGTGTCCCACAGGGGGACCTACGAGCAGTACTTC. The encoded protein is CASSLVSHRGTYEQYF. The chain joins TRBV7-9 to TRBJ2-7; TRBD1 matches 8 bases. Germline trimming cut 1 base from V and 2 bases from J; bases unmatched to any gene: 7. Looked up from germline, CDR1 is SEHNR and CDR2 is FQNEAQ (reference sequence). CDR3 length equals 16 residues. The variable domain in full, with the rest retrieved from reference TRBV7-9 and TRBJ2-7, is DTGVSQNPRHKITKRGQNVTFRCDPISEHNRLYWYRQTLGQGPEFLTYFQNEAQLEKSRLLSDRFSAERPKGSFSTLEIQRTEQGDSAMYLCASSLVSHRGTYEQYFGPGTRLTVT.

This clonotype has more than one count but fewer than ten. This chain links TRBV4-1 with TRBJ2-2, with TRBD2 identical over 13 bases. Germline CDR1 and CDR2: MGHRA and YSYEKL. V lost 1 base, J lost 5 bases, and 7 bases stayed unmatched. The CDR3 extends over 18 amino acids. CDR3 coding DNA: TGCGCCAGCAGCCAAGGGCGCGGACTAGCGGGAGAAACCGGGGAGCTGTTTTTT. Its translation: CASSQGRGLAGETGELFF.

This clonotype has a handful of counts. The gene calls are TRBV25-1 and TRBJ1-1; 9 bases match TRBD1. Germline CDR1 and CDR2: MGHDK and SYGVNS. The CDR3 is made up of 15 amino acids. The trim removed 3 bases at V and 3 bases at J, leaving 5 bases unmatched. The CDR3 here is CASSDRTGDYTEAFF. The CDR3 DNA reads as TGTGCCAGCAGTGACCGGACAGGGGACTACACTGAAGCTTTCTTT.

In its sample, this clonotype was seen a few times. The V and J genes are TRBV27 and TRBJ2-3, with D hard to call. V was shortened by 5 bases and J by 6 bases, with 12 bases between the two germline ends. The CDR3 sequence is 13 residues long. The germline gives CDR1 MNHEY, CDR2 SMNVEV (reference sequence). CDR3 sequence: CASSRTVRDTQYF. The CDR3 nucleotides read TGTGCCAGCAGTCGTACTGTGAGGGATACGCAGTATTTT.

The chain employs TRBV6-5 and TRBJ2-7; TRBD2 is a possible D gene (6 bases). Germline V gene lookup returns CDR1 MNHEY and CDR2 SVGAGI. The germline V and J ends were trimmed by 2 bases and 0 bases, with 14 bases remaining between them. The CDR3 covers 16 residues. CDR3 residues: CASSYMRRGGSYEQYF. CDR3 DNA sequence: TGTGCCAGCAGTTACATGAGGCGGGGAGGCTCCTACGAGCAGTACTTC.